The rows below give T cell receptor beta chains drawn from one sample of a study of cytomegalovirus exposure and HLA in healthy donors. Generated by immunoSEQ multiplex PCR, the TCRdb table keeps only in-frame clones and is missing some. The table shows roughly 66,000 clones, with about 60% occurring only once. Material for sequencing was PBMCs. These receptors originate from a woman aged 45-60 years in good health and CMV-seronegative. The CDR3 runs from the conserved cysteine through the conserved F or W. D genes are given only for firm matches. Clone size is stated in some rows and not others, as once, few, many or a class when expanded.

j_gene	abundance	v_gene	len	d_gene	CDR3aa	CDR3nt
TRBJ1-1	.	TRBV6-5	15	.	CASSLFRNRDTEAFF	TGTGCCAGCAGTCTCTTTAGGAACAGGGACACTGAAGCTTTCTTT
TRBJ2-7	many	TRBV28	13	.	CPPPPRVIYEQYF	TGCCCCCCTCCACCCAGGGTAATATACGAGCAGTACTTC
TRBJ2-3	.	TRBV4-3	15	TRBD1	CASSLQGARTDTQYF	TGCGCCAGCAGCCTACAGGGGGCGCGGACAGATACGCAGTATTTT
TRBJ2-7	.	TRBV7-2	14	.	CASSLGSPLYEQYF	TGTGCCAGCAGCTTAGGTTCCCCCCTTTACGAGCAGTACTTC
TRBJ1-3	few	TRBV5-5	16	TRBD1	CASSRGQQSTGNTIYF	TGTGCCAGCAGCCGGGGACAGCAATCAACTGGAAACACCATATATTTT
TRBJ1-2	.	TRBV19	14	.	CASTPWTVNYGYTF	TGTGCCAGTACCCCTTGGACAGTAAACTATGGCTACACCTTC
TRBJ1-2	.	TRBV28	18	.	CASSFGGGTSVANYGYTF	TGTGCCAGCAGCTTCGGCGGGGGGACAAGCGTAGCTAACTATGGCTACACCTTC
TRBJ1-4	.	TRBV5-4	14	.	CASSRTGPDEKLFF	TGTGCCAGCAGCCGTACAGGCCCGGACGAAAAACTGTTTTTT
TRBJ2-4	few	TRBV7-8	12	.	CASSLMQGGQYF	TGTGCCAGCAGCTTAATGCAGGGGGGTCAGTACTTC
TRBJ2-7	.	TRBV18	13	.	CASSPRGSHEQYF	TGTGCCAGCTCACCCCGGGGGTCCCACGAGCAGTACTTC
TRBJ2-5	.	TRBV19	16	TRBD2	CASSITSGSFQETQYF	TGTGCCAGTAGTATCACTAGCGGGAGCTTCCAAGAGACCCAGTACTTC
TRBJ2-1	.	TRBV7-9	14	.	CASSTPRQVSEQFF	TGTGCCAGCAGCACACCCAGACAGGTTAGTGAGCAGTTCTTC
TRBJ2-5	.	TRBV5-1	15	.	CASSLGTGYGETQYF	TGCGCCAGCAGCTTGGGTACAGGCTACGGAGAGACCCAGTACTTC
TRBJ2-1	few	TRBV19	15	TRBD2	CASSIALAGVNEQFF	TGTGCCAGTAGTATCGCCCTAGCGGGAGTCAATGAGCAGTTCTTC
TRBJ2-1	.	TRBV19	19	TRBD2	CASSRRNAGAGTSGTEQFF	TGTGCCAGTAGTCGACGGAACGCAGGGGCAGGGACTAGCGGGACAGAGCAGTTCTTC
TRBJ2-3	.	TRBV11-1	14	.	CASSLEGRTDTQYF	TGTGCCAGCAGCTTAGAGGGGCGCACAGATACGCAGTATTTT
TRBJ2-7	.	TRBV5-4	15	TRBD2	CASSLGTSGTYEQYF	TGTGCCAGCAGCTTGGGGACTAGCGGAACCTACGAGCAGTACTTC
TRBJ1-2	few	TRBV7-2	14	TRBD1	CASSRKTGVKGYTF	TGTGCCAGCAGCCGCAAAACAGGGGTCAAGGGCTACACCTTC
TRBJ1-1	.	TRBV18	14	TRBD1	CASSPSQGATEAFF	TGTGCCAGCTCACCCTCACAGGGGGCCACTGAAGCTTTCTTT
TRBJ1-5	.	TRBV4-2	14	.	CASSHGAINQPQHF	TGTGCCAGCAGCCACGGAGCTATTAATCAGCCCCAGCATTTT
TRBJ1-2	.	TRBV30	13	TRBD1	CAWNSGGRYGYTF	TGTGCCTGGAATTCAGGGGGCCGATATGGCTACACCTTC
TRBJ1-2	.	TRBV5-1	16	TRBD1	CASSSGTGVTNYGYTF	TGCGCCAGCAGCTCCGGGACAGGGGTAACCAACTATGGCTACACCTTC
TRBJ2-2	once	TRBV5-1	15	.	CASRGGTVNTGELFF	TGCGCCAGCAGGGGCGGGACAGTGAACACCGGGGAGCTGTTTTTT
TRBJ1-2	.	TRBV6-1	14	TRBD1	CASSDLTGRWGYTF	TGTGCCAGCAGTGACTTGACAGGGCGGTGGGGCTACACCTTC
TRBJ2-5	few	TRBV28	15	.	CASSRPIGYQETQYF	TGTGCCAGCAGTCGACCTATCGGGTATCAAGAGACCCAGTACTTC
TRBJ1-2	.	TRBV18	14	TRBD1	CASSRTGGDYGYTF	TGTGCCAGCTCGCGGACAGGGGGCGACTATGGCTACACCTTC
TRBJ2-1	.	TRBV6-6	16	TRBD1	CASSYSGTGLTNEQFF	TGTGCCAGCAGTTATTCGGGGACAGGGTTGACGAATGAGCAGTTCTTC
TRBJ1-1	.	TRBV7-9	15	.	CASNPAGTTNTEAFF	TGTGCCAGCAACCCCGCCGGGACAACGAACACTGAAGCTTTCTTT
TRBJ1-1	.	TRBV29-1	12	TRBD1	CSGDRGQGSAFF	TGCAGCGGGGACAGGGGGCAGGGTTCAGCTTTCTTT
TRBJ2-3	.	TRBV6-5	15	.	CASRRTVPRTDTQYF	TGTGCCAGCAGGCGGACAGTTCCTCGCACGGATACGCAGTATTTT
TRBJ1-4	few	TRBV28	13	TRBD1	CASSRQGVEKLFF	TGTGCCAGCAGCAGACAGGGGGTGGAAAAACTGTTTTTT
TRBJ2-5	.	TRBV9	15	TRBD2	CASSEWGGFQETQYF	TGTGCCAGCAGCGAATGGGGGGGGTTTCAAGAGACCCAGTACTTC
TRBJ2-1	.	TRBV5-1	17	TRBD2	CASAPGVFAGGGNEQFF	TGCGCCAGCGCGCCGGGAGTATTTGCGGGAGGGGGAAATGAGCAGTTCTTC
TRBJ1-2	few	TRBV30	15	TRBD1	CAWSAPGQATYGYTF	TGTGCCTGGAGTGCTCCCGGACAGGCTACCTATGGCTACACCTTC
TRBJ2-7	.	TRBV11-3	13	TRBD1	CASRTGTPNEQYF	TGTGCCAGCCGGACAGGGACTCCCAACGAGCAGTACTTC
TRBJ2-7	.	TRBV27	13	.	CASSLGGALEQYF	TGTGCCAGCAGTTTAGGGGGGGCGCTCGAGCAGTACTTC
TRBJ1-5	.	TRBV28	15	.	CASSLQGAVGQPQHF	TGTGCCAGCAGCCTTCAGGGTGCGGTCGGACAGCCCCAGCATTTT
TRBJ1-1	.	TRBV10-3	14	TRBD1	CAIISPDRGTEAFF	TGTGCCATCATCTCTCCGGACAGGGGCACTGAAGCTTTCTTT
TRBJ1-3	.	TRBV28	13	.	CASSFGAGNTIYF	TGTGCCAGCAGTTTCGGGGCTGGAAACACCATATATTTT
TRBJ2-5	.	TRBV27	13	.	CASGRGDVETQYF	TGTGCCAGCGGCAGGGGAGACGTAGAGACCCAGTACTTC
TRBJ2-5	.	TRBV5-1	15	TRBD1	CASSSIGQGQETQYF	TGCGCCAGCAGTTCGATCGGACAGGGGCAAGAGACCCAGTACTTC
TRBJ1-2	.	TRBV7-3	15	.	CASSLTGDTNYGYTF	TGTGCCAGCAGCTTAACGGGAGATACTAACTATGGCTACACCTTC
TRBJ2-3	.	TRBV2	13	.	CASSETANVAQYF	TGTGCCAGCAGTGAAACAGCCAATGTCGCGCAGTATTTT
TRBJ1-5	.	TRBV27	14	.	CASSTGISSQPQHF	TGTGCCAGCAGTACAGGGATTTCGAGTCAGCCCCAGCATTTT
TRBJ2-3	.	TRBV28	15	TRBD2	CASSPSGRAADTQYF	TGTGCCAGCAGCCCTAGCGGGAGGGCCGCAGATACGCAGTATTTT
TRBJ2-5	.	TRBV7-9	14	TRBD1	CASSFQGAGETQYF	TGTGCCAGCAGCTTCCAGGGGGCCGGTGAGACCCAGTACTTC
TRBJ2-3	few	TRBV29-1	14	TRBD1	CSVGWDRGRNTQYF	TGCAGCGTTGGATGGGACAGGGGGAGAAATACGCAGTATTTT
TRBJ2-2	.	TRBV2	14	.	CASKQTSNTGELFF	TGTGCCAGCAAACAGACATCGAACACCGGGGAGCTGTTTTTT
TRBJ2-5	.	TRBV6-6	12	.	CASSMTDEAQYF	TGTGCCAGCAGTATGACAGATGAGGCCCAGTACTTC
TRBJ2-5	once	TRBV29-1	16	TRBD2	CSVEPTGTSILEAQYF	TGCAGCGTTGAACCTACCGGGACTAGCATTTTGGAGGCCCAGTACTTC
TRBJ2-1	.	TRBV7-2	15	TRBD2	CASRVAGGQYNEQFF	TGTGCCAGCAGGGTAGCGGGAGGCCAATACAATGAGCAGTTCTTC
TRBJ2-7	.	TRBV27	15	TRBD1	CASSFVTGGTGEQYF	TGTGCCAGCAGTTTTGTGACGGGCGGGACAGGCGAGCAGTACTTC
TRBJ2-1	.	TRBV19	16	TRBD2	CASSIRLAGSYNEQFF	TGTGCCAGTAGTATCCGCCTAGCGGGATCCTACAATGAGCAGTTCTTC
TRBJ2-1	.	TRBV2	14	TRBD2	CASSGGTSFSEQFF	TGTGCCAGCAGCGGCGGGACTAGTTTTTCCGAGCAGTTCTTC